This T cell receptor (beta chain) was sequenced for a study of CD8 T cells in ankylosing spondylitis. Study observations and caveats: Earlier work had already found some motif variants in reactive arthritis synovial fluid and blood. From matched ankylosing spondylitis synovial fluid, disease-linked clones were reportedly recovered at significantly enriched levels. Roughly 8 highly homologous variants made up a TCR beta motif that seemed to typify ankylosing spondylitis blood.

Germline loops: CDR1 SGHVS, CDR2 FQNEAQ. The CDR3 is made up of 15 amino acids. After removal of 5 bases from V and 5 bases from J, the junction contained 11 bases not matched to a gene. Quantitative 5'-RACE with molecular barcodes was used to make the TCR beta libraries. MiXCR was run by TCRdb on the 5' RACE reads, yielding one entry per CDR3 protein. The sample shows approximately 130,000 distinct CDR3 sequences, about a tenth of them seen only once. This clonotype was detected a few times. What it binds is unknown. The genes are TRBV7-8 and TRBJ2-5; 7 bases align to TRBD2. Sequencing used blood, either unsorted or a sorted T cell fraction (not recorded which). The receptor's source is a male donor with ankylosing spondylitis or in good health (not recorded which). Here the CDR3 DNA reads TGTGCCAGCAGCGGTAGGGCGGGAGCTACTGAGACCCAGTACTTC. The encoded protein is CASSGRAGATETQYF.